The text below deals with one T cell receptor (beta chain). This entry belongs to a study of blood T cell repertoires in COVID-19. The CDR3 has 16 amino acids. CDR1 LGHNA and CDR2 YNFKEQ come from the germline V gene. V shed 0 bases and J shed 1 base, with 12 bases lying between them. The table came from immunoSEQ multiplex PCR; TCRdb's copy has only in-frame clones and leaves some out. The sample holds 150,000 to 180,000 clones, around 78% seen once. The specimen sequenced was peripheral blood. The V and J genes are TRBV4-2 and TRBJ1-2, with D possibly TRBD1 on 6 matching bases. This clonotype was obtained from a man at least 80 years old with acute or convalescent COVID-19. CDR3 protein: CASSQEQGRLNYGYTF. The CDR3 coding sequence is TGTGCCAGCAGCCAAGAACAGGGACGGCTTAACTATGGCTACACCTTC.